Listed below are T cell receptor beta chains from one sample, sequenced in a study of identical twins. Each CDR3 protein is one row after TCRdb ran MiXCR on the 5' RACE reads. The profile shows around 470,000 distinct CDR3 sequences, about 14% of them singletons. These data were also filed under a second study, of yellow fever vaccine responses in identical twins.

Sequences were obtained from CD4+ T cells sorted from blood. These receptors were collected from a woman between 18 and 29 years old in good health. CDR3s include the opening cysteine and the closing phenylalanine or tryptophan.

V	J	length	CDR3
TRBV28	TRBJ2-5	17	CASSSLLTGTGKETQYF
TRBV5-1	TRBJ2-1	16	CASSPGLERGYNEQFF
TRBV7-9	TRBJ2-5	13	CASSLSGGETQYF
TRBV5-1	TRBJ2-7	15	CASSLFPGSTYEQYF
TRBV20-1	TRBJ2-1	12	CSARTDDNEQFF
TRBV7-7	TRBJ2-3	13	CASSFEGLSAQYF
TRBV7-2	TRBJ2-7	11	CASSIRYEQYF
TRBV7-2	TRBJ2-5	14	CASSSNRDRGTQYF
TRBV6-1	TRBJ2-4	16	CASSPRHGEAKNIQYF
TRBV7-3	TRBJ1-1	13	CASSLDQNTEAFF
TRBV28	TRBJ1-5	14	CASSFGGVHQPQHF
TRBV28	TRBJ1-2	15	CASSLWGALRYGYTF
TRBV12-3/TRBV12-4	TRBJ2-5	13	CASKIAGAETQYF
TRBV7-2	TRBJ2-1	11	CASSLREWQFF
TRBV29-1	TRBJ2-7	12	CSVAGASYEQYF
TRBV7-3	TRBJ1-4	17	CASSLPPGGGGNEKLFF
TRBV12-3/TRBV12-4	TRBJ2-5	16	CASSYKVGQGGETQYF
TRBV9	TRBJ2-2	17	CASSPRPPLWKAGELFF
TRBV20-1	TRBJ2-1	16	CSASEMGSGLYNEQFF
TRBV5-1	TRBJ2-2	15	CASSFRAENTGELFF
TRBV9	TRBJ2-3	14	CASSVVPITDTQYF
TRBV18	TRBJ1-1	12	CASSPQVPEAFF
TRBV25-1	TRBJ1-2	14	CASGRGEANYGYTF